The 20 T cell receptor beta chains below all came from one sample that was sequenced in a study of cytomegalovirus exposure and HLA in healthy donors. Researchers ran the PCR with 60 Vbeta and 13 Jbeta primers. The table came from immunoSEQ multiplex PCR; TCRdb's copy has only in-frame clones and leaves some out. This table lists approximately 140,000 clones. The specimen sequenced was PBMCs. The receptors come from a man aged 40-49 years in good health and CMV-seronegative.

The chain links TRBV2 to TRBJ1-2, with a tentative D call TRBD1 (5 bases). V lost 4 bases and J lost 2, with 14 bases in between. The CDR3 is made up of 15 amino acids. Germline values: CDR1 SNHLY, CDR2 FYNNEI. The CDR3 coding sequence is TGTGCCAGCAGTGCGTATCAGGGCGCAAACTATGGCTACACCTTC. The encoded protein is CASSAYQGANYGYTF.

The rearrangement uses TRBV11-2 and TRBJ2-7; TRBD1 is a possible D gene (6 bases). The CDR3 spans 16 residues. V dropped 0 bases and J dropped 1 base, with 13 bases sitting between them. Germline-derived CDR1 and CDR2 are SGHAT and FQNNGV. In DNA, the CDR3 is TGTGCCAGCAGCTTAGAAACAGGGAAGATATCCTACGAGCAGTACTTC. This codes for CASSLETGKISYEQYF.

J is TRBJ1-6 and V is TRBV4-2, with unresolved D. CDR3 length: 14 residues. Germline lookup yields CDR1 LGHNA and CDR2 YNFKEQ. Deletions cut 1 base from V and 7 bases from J, with 8 bases between. Written as DNA, the CDR3 is TGTGCCAGCAGCCAAGGGCGGGAAAATTCACCCCTCCACTTT. Amino acids: CASSQGRENSPLHF.

The V and J genes are TRBV4-2 and TRBJ2-7; D is unresolved. V lost 0 bases and J 7 bases, leaving 19 bases between the germline ends. The CDR3 contains 16 residues. The germline gives CDR1 LGHNA, CDR2 YNFKEQ. This CDR3 reads CASSQDIESPSVEQYF. CDR3 bases: TGTGCCAGCAGCCAAGATATAGAGAGCCCCTCGGTGGAGCAGTACTTC.

Written as DNA, the CDR3 is TGTGCCAGCAGTCGGACAGGGTCTGAGCAGTACTTC. This sequence encodes CASSRTGSEQYF. This chain uses TRBV2 with TRBJ2-7; 8 bases line up with TRBD1. The V gene's germline CDR1 is SNHLY and CDR2 FYNNEI. The CDR3 runs to 12 residues. J gave up 7 bases and V 5 bases, and 4 bases lay outside the gene matches. Together with reference TRBV2 and TRBJ2-7, the CDR3 gives the full variable domain: EPEVTQTPSHQVTQMGQEVILRCVPISNHLYFYWYRQILGQKVEFLVSFYNNEISEKSEIFDDQFSVERPDGSNFTLKIRSTKLEDSAMYFCASSRTGSEQYFGPGTRLTVT.

The V and J genes are TRBV10-1 and TRBJ2-1, with TRBD2 as a possible D gene (7 bases). V dropped 7 bases and J dropped 7 bases, with 32 bases sitting between them. Germline V gives CDR1 WNHNN, CDR2 SYGVQD (reference sequence). This CDR3 is built from 19 residues. The CDR3 region is CASTYWDTLGLPAGNEQFF. The CDR3 DNA is TGCGCCAGCACCTACTGGGACACCCTGGGACTACCCGCGGGGAATGAGCAGTTCTTC.

The rearrangement joins TRBV7-9 to TRBJ1-4; TRBD1 agrees at 9 bases. The V segment lost 5 bases and the J segment 8 bases; nucleotides outside the gene matches: 18. This CDR3 region has 18 residues. CDR1 SEHNR and CDR2 FQNEAQ come from the germline V gene (reference sequence). The CDR3 loop reads CASSALRTAGQGQEKLFF. In DNA form, the CDR3 reads TGTGCCAGCAGCGCCCTAAGGACCGCGGGACAGGGTCAGGAAAAACTGTTTTTT.

This sequence joins TRBV11-1 and TRBJ2-1; weak D call: TRBD1 (6 bases). V lost 5 bases, J lost 7 bases, and 21 bases lay in between. Germline V gene lookup returns CDR1 SGHAT and CDR2 FQDESV (reference sequence). This CDR3 is built from 16 residues. DNA for the CDR3: TGTGCCAGCAGCCCAAGACAGGTTCTAGTAGGAAATGAGCAGTTCTTC. Protein: CASSPRQVLVGNEQFF.

The V and J genes are TRBV5-6 and TRBJ1-1; D remains ambiguous. The CDR3 totals 14 residues. Trimming stripped 0 bases from V and 0 bases from J, with 6 bases between. Per the germline V gene, CDR1 is SGHDT and CDR2 is YYEEEE. Written as DNA, the CDR3 is TGTGCCAGCAGCTTGGTCTCGGTGAACACTGAAGCTTTCTTT. It specifies CASSLVSVNTEAFF.

The CDR3: CASSRGGPYEQYF. CDR3 in DNA: TGTGCCAGCTCCCGGGGAGGGCCCTACGAGCAGTACTTC. The V and J genes are TRBV7-6 and TRBJ2-7; 7 nucleotides align to TRBD2. Germline trimming cut 8 bases from V and 2 bases from J; bases unmatched to any gene: 6. There are 13 residues in the CDR3. The germline V gene has CDR1 SGHVS and CDR2 FNYEAQ.

The genes are TRBV7-6 and TRBJ2-1; D perhaps matches TRBD1 (6 bases). CDR1 SGHVS and CDR2 FNYEAQ come from the germline V gene. This CDR3 is 15 amino acids long. V gave up 2 bases and J gave up 1 base, with 9 bases separating them. The CDR3 here is CASSLSQGSYNEQFF. CDR3 in DNA: TGTGCCAGCAGCTTATCCCAGGGGTCCTACAATGAGCAGTTCTTC.

The V and J genes are TRBV7-2 and TRBJ2-3, with D possibly matching TRBD1 (6 bases). CDR1 SGHTA and CDR2 FQGNSA come from the germline V gene. The length of the CDR3 is 15 residues. The V gene lost 7 bases and the J gene lost 0 bases, with 14 bases spanning the gap. The CDR3 DNA sequence: TGTGCCAGCACCCCGGCAGGGGCTAGCACAGATACGCAGTATTTT. The encoded protein is CASTPAGASTDTQYF.

This chain uses TRBV19 with TRBJ2-6, with 10 bases lining up with TRBD1. Germline V gene data show CDR1 as LNHDA and CDR2 as SQIVND (reference sequence). The ends lost 11 bases at V and 1 base at J; junction bases unmatched: 8. The CDR3 runs 16 residues. CDR3 coding DNA: TGTGCCGGGGGGACAGGGGACCTTTCTGGGGCCAACGTCCTGACTTTC. As protein: CAGGTGDLSGANVLTF.

The chain couples TRBV19 to TRBJ2-1, with 7 bases matching TRBD2. J lost 1 base, V lost 9 bases, and 12 bases had no gene match. Germline V gene lookup returns CDR1 LNHDA and CDR2 SQIVND (reference sequence). The CDR3 covers 16 residues. CDR3 sequence: CASSPEAGISYNEQFF. CDR3 nucleotides: TGTGCCAGCTCCCCCGAAGCGGGAATTTCCTACAATGAGCAGTTCTTC.

The chain employs TRBV7-9 and TRBJ2-1; D is unresolved. Trimming cost V 3 bases and J 7 bases, with 4 bases left between them. The CDR3 has 11 residues. Germline V gene sequence: CDR1 SEHNR, CDR2 FQNEAQ (reference sequence). CDR3 bases: TGTGCCAGCAGCTTCCCGAATGAGCAGTTCTTC. Its protein product is CASSFPNEQFF.

V and J are TRBV18 and TRBJ2-7, with 14 bases matching TRBD2. CDR3 length: 16 residues. The V gene end was trimmed by 4 bases and the J gene end by 2 bases; junction bases not matched to a gene: 4. CDR1 KGHSH and CDR2 LQKENI come from the germline V gene. The CDR3 here is CASSRQTSGGAYEQYF. The CDR3 bases are TGTGCCAGCTCACGGCAGACTAGCGGGGGGGCCTACGAGCAGTACTTC. Based on the CDR3 plus reference TRBV18 and TRBJ2-7, the full variable domain is NAGVMQNPRHLVRRRGQEARLRCSPMKGHSHVYWYRQLPEEGLKFMVYLQKENIIDESGMPKERFSAEFPKEGPSILRIQQVVRGDSAAYFCASSRQTSGGAYEQYFGPGTRLTVT.

This chain joins TRBV9 and TRBJ2-2; 7 positions agree with TRBD2. The V gene's germline CDR1 is SGDLS and CDR2 YYNGEE. The CDR3 extends over 15 amino acids. V gave up 3 bases and J gave up 4 bases; unmatched junction bases: 6. CDR3 residues: CASSGRRGSTGELFF. CDR3 sequence (DNA): TGTGCCAGCAGCGGCAGGCGGGGGTCCACCGGGGAGCTGTTTTTT.

The chain combines TRBV9 with TRBJ1-4, with a tentative D call TRBD1 (6 bases). With 0 bases removed from V and 4 bases from J, the gap between germline ends came to 10 bases. This CDR3 is 15 amino acids long. Germline V gives CDR1 SGDLS, CDR2 YYNGEE. DNA for the CDR3: TGTGCCAGCAGCGTAGGGGGGACACTTAATGAAAAACTGTTTTTT. Its translation is CASSVGGTLNEKLFF.

This sequence joins TRBV6-1 and TRBJ2-7; D uncertain. Trimming cost V 3 bases and J 1 base, with 16 bases left between them. This CDR3 spans 16 amino acids. Germline loops: CDR1 MNHNS, CDR2 SASEGT. Here the CDR3 DNA reads TGTGCCAGCAGTGACCAGGTCCCGCTTAGTTCCTACGAGCAGTACTTC. This translates into CASSDQVPLSSYEQYF.

The V call is TRBV6-1, the J call TRBJ2-2; D is possibly TRBD2 (6 bases). The CDR3 extends over 12 amino acids. Germline assignment: CDR1 MNHNS and CDR2 SASEGT. Trimming took 7 bases from V and 7 from J, leaving 10 bases between them. The CDR3 loop reads CASNVGGGELFF. CDR3 nucleotide sequence: TGTGCCAGCAACGTCGGGGGCGGGGAGCTGTTTTTT.